The 27 T cell receptor beta chains reported below all come from one sample, sequenced in a study of CD8+ T cells in alopecia areata. Following extraction, RNA underwent reverse transcription to cDNA, which served as the sequencing template. TCRdb's copy holds only in-frame clones and misses some; the assay was immunoSEQ multiplex PCR. The sample holds 110,000 to 150,000 clones, around four fifths seen once. Treatment meaning: oral pan-JAK inhibitor, 5-10 mg twice daily. The specimen comprised CD8+ T cells sorted from blood, sampled at week 4, from a patient treated with tofacitinib. The source of these receptors is a human donor with alopecia areata.

The V and J genes are TRBV30 and TRBJ2-7, with a weak D call TRBD1 (5 bases). V was cut by 3 bases and J by 6 bases, with 15 bases left in between. CDR3 size: 13 residues. Germline V gene lookup returns CDR1 GTSNPN and CDR2 SVGIG (reference sequence). CDR3 sequence (DNA): TGTGCCTGGAGCCGAGGACAACTTGCCGAGCAGTACTTC. This translates into CAWSRGQLAEQYF.

This chain connects TRBV9 to TRBJ2-5, with 8 bases aligning to TRBD2. The CDR3 has 13 amino acids. V was clipped by 4 bases and J by 3 bases; unmatched bases: 2. Germline V gives CDR1 SGDLS, CDR2 YYNGEE. The CDR3 is CASSSGGEETQYF. CDR3 in DNA: TGTGCCAGCAGCTCCGGGGGGGAAGAGACCCAGTACTTC.

The V and J genes are TRBV10-3 and TRBJ2-1, with TRBD2 matching over 7 bases. The CDR3 loop spans 16 amino acids. The junction had 4 bases not matched to a gene; V was cut back by 0 bases and J by 2 bases. The V gene's germline CDR1 is ENHRY and CDR2 SYGVKD. DNA of the CDR3: TGTGCCATCAGTGAGTCGGAACGGGGGGCCTACAATGAGCAGTTCTTC. Its translation: CAISESERGAYNEQFF.

This clone was seen a single time. The rearrangement links TRBV15 to TRBJ2-7; D is perhaps TRBD2 (5 bases). This CDR3 spans 14 amino acids. Trimming took 1 base from V and 4 from J, leaving 11 bases between them. Germline CDR1 reads LNHNV; CDR2 reads YYDKDF (reference sequence). CDR3 DNA sequence: TGTGCCACCAGCAGAGGGTTAGAGGGATACGAGCAGTACTTC. Its protein product is CATSRGLEGYEQYF.

This clone was observed a few times. The V and J genes are TRBV10-2 and TRBJ2-5; D gene ambiguous. Gene TRBJ2-7 matches the end of the DNA better, so the J call may be wrong. Per germline, CDR1 WSHSY and CDR2 SAAADI. CDR3 length: 12 residues. DNA of the CDR3: TGCGCCAGCAGTGAGAACGTTCACGAGCAGTACTTC. Protein sequence: CASSENVHEQYF.

This clone occurred once. This chain joins TRBV7-6 and TRBJ2-1; TRBD2 might be the D (6 bases). The CDR3 sequence is 19 residues long. CDR1 is SGHVS and CDR2 is FNYEAQ in the germline V gene. Trimming removed 5 bases from V and 0 bases from J, with 23 bases in between. The CDR3 region has the DNA TGTGCCAGCAGCCCCCGAGCCCTAGCGATGTTTTTCTCCTACAATGAGCAGTTCTTC. Translation: CASSPRALAMFFSYNEQFF.

The J gene is TRBJ1-2, the V gene TRBV29-1; no clear D gene. Germline CDR1 is SQVTM and CDR2 is ANQGSEA. V lost 0 bases and J 4 bases, leaving 9 bases between the germline ends. This CDR3 is built from 13 residues. CDR3 sequence reads: CSVEDLDSYGYTF. DNA of the CDR3: TGCAGCGTTGAAGATCTTGACTCCTATGGCTACACCTTC.

The chain couples TRBV4-3 to TRBJ2-5; 10 nucleotides match TRBD2. CDR1 is LGHNA, CDR2 YSLEER, per germline. The junction had 9 bases not matched to a gene; V was cut back by 0 bases and J by 5 bases. The CDR3 runs to 17 residues. This chain's CDR3 is CASSQDRSGGAGETQYF. For the CDR3, the DNA is TGCGCCAGCAGCCAAGATAGGAGCGGGGGGGCCGGGGAGACCCAGTACTTC.

Ten or more counts support this clone. The CDR3 DNA follows: TGTGCCAGCAGCCAAGGGGGCGTTGCCGGGGAGCTGTTTTTT. Protein: CASSQGGVAGELFF. The chain uses TRBV4-2 and TRBJ2-2; maybe TRBD1 (5 bases). V shed 1 base and J shed 6 bases, with 9 bases lying between them. The CDR3 contains 14 residues. Per germline, CDR1 LGHNA and CDR2 YNFKEQ.

The rearrangement joins TRBV7-6 to TRBJ2-7; TRBD1 is a possible D gene (5 bases). The CDR3 length is 14 residues. V lost 5 bases to trimming and J lost 3 bases, with 14 bases between them. Germline values: CDR1 SGHVS, CDR2 FNYEAQ. The CDR3 coding sequence is TGTGCCAGCAGCCTAGGGCCAGGGTACTACGAGCAGTACTTC. It is translated as CASSLGPGYYEQYF.

The rearrangement links TRBV29-1 to TRBJ1-3; D is undetermined. CDR3 length equals 11 residues. Germline CDR1 reads SQVTM; CDR2 reads ANQGSEA. Trimming removed 4 bases at V and 9 bases at J, with 10 bases between. The CDR3 DNA follows: TGCAGCGTTGCGGTTCTGGGCACCATATATTTT. Translated, it gives CSVAVLGTIYF.

V usage is TRBV9 and J usage is TRBJ2-7; the D gene could be TRBD1 or TRBD2 (7 bases each). Trimming left V 7 bases short and J 2 bases short, with 13 bases between. Germline V CDR1 and CDR2: SGDLS, YYNGEE. CDR3 length: 13 amino acids. CDR3 sequence (DNA): TGTGCCAGCGGGAGGGACAGCACCTACGAGCAGTACTTC. This gives the protein CASGRDSTYEQYF. The full variable domain, completed using reference TRBV9 and TRBJ2-7, is DSGVTQTPKHLITATGQRVTLRCSPRSGDLSVYWYQQSLDQGLQFLIQYYNGEERAKGNILERFSAQQFPDLHSELNLSSLELGDSALYFCASGRDSTYEQYFGPGTRLTVT.

V is TRBV7-2 and J is TRBJ2-7; D not resolved. V was shortened by 3 bases and J by 2 bases, with 8 bases between the two germline ends. The CDR3 contains 13 residues. Germline CDR1 and CDR2: SGHTA and FQGNSA. The CDR3 bases are TGTGCCAGCAGCTTTTACAAAGCCTACGAGCAGTACTTC. It encodes CASSFYKAYEQYF.

This sequence joins TRBV25-1 and TRBJ2-3; 10 bases are a match to TRBD1. This CDR3 is 18 amino acids long. The junction had 13 bases not matched to a gene; V was cut back by 5 bases and J by 2 bases. Germline V gene lookup returns CDR1 MGHDK and CDR2 SYGVNS. The CDR3 is CASSPQPWDRGTTDTQYF. The DNA of the CDR3 is TGTGCCAGCAGTCCTCAACCCTGGGACAGGGGCACCACAGATACGCAGTATTTT.

This clone occurred a few times. The rearrangement links TRBV10-3 to TRBJ2-7; no reliable D call. Looked up from germline, CDR1 is ENHRY and CDR2 is SYGVKD. Trimming removed 5 bases at V and 0 bases at J, with 11 bases between. This CDR3 is 14 amino acids long. Written as DNA, the CDR3 is TGTGCCATCAGTCCCGGCGTGAGCTCCTACGAGCAGTACTTC. It encodes CAISPGVSSYEQYF.

This clone was observed a single time. The chain has TRBV5-6 and TRBJ2-1, with 7 bases lining up with TRBD2. V was clipped by 4 bases and J by 7 bases; unmatched bases: 5. From germline, CDR1 is SGHDT and CDR2 YYEEEE. This CDR3 region has 13 residues. The chain's CDR3 is CASSPTSVNEQFF. CDR3 DNA: TGTGCCAGCAGCCCTACTAGCGTGAATGAGCAGTTCTTC.

This sequence joins TRBV7-9 and TRBJ2-1; D possibly corresponds to TRBD1 (5 bases). Per the germline V gene, CDR1 is SEHNR and CDR2 is FQNEAQ (reference sequence). CDR3 length: 14 residues. The V end was cut by 2 bases, the J end by 5 bases, with 10 bases between. DNA for the CDR3: TGTGCCAGCAGCTTACCGACAGCGAACAATGAGCAGTTCTTC. Protein product: CASSLPTANNEQFF.

The rearrangement links TRBV27 to TRBJ1-1; D remains ambiguous. The ends were cut back, 4 bases at V and 0 bases at J, with 9 bases in the middle. Germline V gene data show CDR1 as MNHEY and CDR2 as SMNVEV (reference sequence). CDR3 length equals 14 residues. DNA of the CDR3: TGTGCCAGCAGTTCGGGGTCCTTGAACACTGAAGCTTTCTTT. Translating gives CASSSGSLNTEAFF.

The chain carries TRBV25-1 and TRBJ2-1, with D uncertain. Germline CDR1 reads MGHDK; CDR2 reads SYGVNS. V was clipped by 8 bases and J by 0 bases, with 14 bases between them. The CDR3 loop spans 15 amino acids. The CDR3 loop is CASSNLASSYNEQFF. The CDR3 bases are TGTGCCAGCTCTAACTTAGCTTCCTCCTACAATGAGCAGTTCTTC.

The CDR3: CASSLDRAGGAKNIQYF. The CDR3 coding sequence is TGTGCCAGCAGCTTAGATCGGGCAGGAGGGGCCAAAAACATTCAGTACTTC. The rearrangement uses TRBV13 and TRBJ2-4; a possible D gene is TRBD2 (6 bases). V was trimmed by 1 base and J by 1 base, leaving 14 bases between them. This CDR3 has 17 residues. Germline values: CDR1 PRHDT, CDR2 FYEKMQ (reference sequence).

CDR3 DNA: TGCAGCGTTGAGGAGACCCAGTACTTC. It encodes CSVEETQYF. The chain links TRBV29-1 to TRBJ2-5; no clear D gene. CDR3 length: 9 residues. Germline V gene data show CDR1 as SQVTM and CDR2 as ANQGSEA. V shed 3 bases and J shed 5 bases, with 1 base lying between them.

This clone was detected a few times. The rearrangement uses TRBV4-1 and TRBJ2-1; 15 bases line up with TRBD2. The CDR3 has 16 amino acids. From germline, CDR1 is MGHRA and CDR2 YSYEKL. V shed 4 bases and J 6 bases; nucleotides not matched to a gene: 4. In DNA form, the CDR3 reads TGCGCCAGCAGCCTGGGACTAGCGGGGGGTATCAATGAGCAGTTCTTC. Translated, it gives CASSLGLAGGINEQFF.

The rearrangement links TRBV7-6 to TRBJ2-3; TRBD1 agrees at 8 bases. The CDR3 has 15 residues. Germline V gene data show CDR1 as SGHVS and CDR2 as FNYEAQ. J gave up 2 bases and V 5 bases, and 6 bases lay outside the gene matches. The CDR3 loop reads CASSARQGPTDTQYF. The DNA for the CDR3 is TGTGCCAGCAGCGCCCGACAGGGGCCCACAGATACGCAGTATTTT.

This sequence joins TRBV6-5 and TRBJ2-2, with a tentative D call TRBD1 (6 bases). With 6 bases removed from V and 3 bases from J, the gap between germline ends came to 11 bases. Germline assignment: CDR1 MNHEY and CDR2 SVGAGI. The CDR3 contains 14 residues. Written as DNA, the CDR3 is TGTGCCAGCAGATCCGGGACATACACCGGGGAGCTGTTTTTT. As protein: CASRSGTYTGELFF.

In this sample, this clone turned up a few times. Other DNA variants within this sample encode the same CDR3. This chain links TRBV29-1 with TRBJ2-5; TRBD1 might be the D (7 bases). Trimming took off 6 bases at V and 11 bases at J, with 19 bases between the two ends. CDR3 length: 12 residues. Germline V gene sequence: CDR1 SQVTM, CDR2 ANQGSEA. DNA for the CDR3: TGCAGCGTACCTCGGACAGGAGGGGAGCAGTACTTC. This encodes CSVPRTGGEQYF.

The CDR3: CASSRSGTDTQYF. The CDR3 bases are TGCGCCAGCAGCCGCTCCGGGACAGATACGCAGTATTTT. The chain links TRBV4-3 to TRBJ2-3; D remains ambiguous. CDR3 size: 13 residues. Trimming shortened V by 4 bases and J by 3 bases, and 8 bases separated the two germline ends. CDR1 is LGHNA, CDR2 YSLEER, per germline.

The chain is built from TRBV6-1 and TRBJ2-5, with a tentative D call TRBD2 (6 bases). Germline V CDR1 and CDR2: MNHNS, SASEGT. The V end lost 7 bases, the J end lost 5 bases, and 8 bases lay between the germline ends. This CDR3 has 11 residues. CDR3 protein: CASTEGETQYF. As DNA, the CDR3 is TGTGCCAGCACGGAGGGGGAGACCCAGTACTTC.